This T cell receptor beta chain stems from a study of response to subunit inactivated influenza vaccine. Whole-study findings and limits: The authors put forward the suggestion that each seasonal influenza vaccination may bring in only a limited number of new T cells.

TCRdb passed the RT-PCR reads through MiXCR, listing each CDR3 protein once. The sample lists roughly 670,000 distinct CDR3 sequences, 13% to 15% occurring once. V lost 7 bases and J 2 bases, leaving 15 bases between the germline ends. The CDR3 consists of 14 residues. Germline CDR1 reads MNHNS; CDR2 reads SASEGT. Regarding this clonotype: Its antigen is currently unknown.

The rearrangement joins TRBV6-1 to TRBJ2-7; a possible D gene is TRBD2 (6 bases). The specimen was PBMCs from blood, collected approximately 15 days before vaccination. The TCR originated in a man over 45 who received an inactivated influenza vaccine. DNA of the CDR3: TGTGCCAGCACCGAGTCGGGAGCCACCTACGAGCAGTACTTC. Encoded protein: CASTESGATYEQYF.